These T cell receptor beta chains were read from a single sample in a study of blood T cell repertoires in COVID-19. The method was immunoSEQ multiplex PCR; TCRdb's version includes in-frame clones alone and lacks a portion of them. The data contain 150,000 to 200,000 clones, 86% of them seen just once; the ten biggest clones take up approximately 10%. The specimen was peripheral blood. The receptors here all came from a woman aged 55-69 years with COVID-19, enrolled during active disease. CDR3s include the opening cysteine and the closing phenylalanine or tryptophan. D genes are given only for firm matches. Not every row has a clone size; where given, it reads once, few, many or a size class.

>TRBV27|.|15|TRBD1|TRBJ1-1
TGTGCCAGCAGTTTATCGGGGACAGGGAACACTGAAGCTTTCTTT
CASSLSGTGNTEAFF
>TRBV28|.|15|.|TRBJ1-1
TGTGCCAGCATTCTAACTGGGGGGGCGCTCACTGAAGCTTTCTTT
CASILTGGALTEAFF
>TRBV12-3/TRBV12-4|few|13|TRBD1|TRBJ1-6
TGTGCCAGCAGTCCACAGGGGCAAGCACCCCTCCACTTT
CASSPQGQAPLHF
>TRBV30|.|14|TRBD1|TRBJ1-2
TGTGCCTGGAGTGCAACAGGGGGCCCCTATGGCTACACCTTC
CAWSATGGPYGYTF
>TRBV6-5|.|14|.|TRBJ1-4
TGTGCCAGCAGCAGGCAGGGATTTAATGAAAAACTGTTTTTT
CASSRQGFNEKLFF
>TRBV9|.|15|TRBD1|TRBJ2-5
TGTGCCAGCAGCCCCTATCGGGACAGAAGGGAGACCCAGTACTTC
CASSPYRDRRETQYF
>TRBV24-1|.|18|TRBD2|TRBJ2-2
TGTGCCACCAGTGATTTGGGACTAGCGGGCCCGAACACCGGGGAGCTGTTTTTT
CATSDLGLAGPNTGELFF
>TRBV14|.|17|TRBD2|TRBJ2-7
TGTGCCAGCAGCCGGAATGGCCCGGGACTAGGCCGTGACGAGCAGTACTTC
CASSRNGPGLGRDEQYF
>TRBV24-1|.|14|TRBD1|TRBJ1-2
TGTGCCACCAGTGACCCGACAGGGATAGAGGGCTACACCTTC
CATSDPTGIEGYTF
>TRBV4-3|.|17|.|TRBJ1-2
TGCGCCAGCAGCCCCACGACCGGAGGCAGGGGTCGCGTTGGCTACACCTTC
CASSPTTGGRGRVGYTF
>TRBV7-9|few|15|.|TRBJ2-1
TGTGCCAGCAGTTTCGGGGACTTCTCCTACAATGAGCAGTTCTTC
CASSFGDFSYNEQFF
>TRBV7-2|.|16|TRBD1|TRBJ1-5
TGTGCCAGCAGCTTAGCTCCACAGGGGGGCAATCAGCCCCAGCATTTT
CASSLAPQGGNQPQHF
>TRBV28|.|13|.|TRBJ2-7
TGTGCCAGCAGTTTCGGACAGATTTACGAGCAGTACTTC
CASSFGQIYEQYF
>TRBV30|.|12|.|TRBJ1-5
TGTGCCTGGAGTCCGGGCAATCAGCCCCAGCATTTT
CAWSPGNQPQHF
>TRBV7-9|.|14|.|TRBJ1-3
TGTGCCAGCAGCCTGACAGGATCTGGAAACACCATATATTTT
CASSLTGSGNTIYF
>TRBV12-5|.|15|.|TRBJ2-2
TGTGCTAGTGGTTCTGGGCAGGGTGAAGCCGGGGAGCTGTTTTTT
CASGSGQGEAGELFF
>TRBV10-3|.|14|.|TRBJ1-6
TGTGCCATCAGTGAAAATATCGGGAATTCACCCCTCCACTTT
CAISENIGNSPLHF
>TRBV30|.|11|TRBD1|TRBJ1-1
TGTGCCTGGAGCGGGACAGATGAAGCTTTCTTT
CAWSGTDEAFF
>TRBV4-2|.|17|TRBD2|TRBJ2-1
TGTGCCAGCAGCCAACACTCCGGGACTAGCGGGAGCAATGAGCAGTTCTTC
CASSQHSGTSGSNEQFF
>TRBV10-2|.|16|TRBD1|TRBJ1-1
TGCGCCAGCAGTGAGTCCTCGTACAGGGGCGGGACTGAAGCTTTCTTT
CASSESSYRGGTEAFF
>TRBV7-2|once|15|TRBD1|TRBJ2-5
TGTGCCAGCAGCCCCCAGGACAGGGGCGGAGGGACCCAGTACTTC
CASSPQDRGGGTQYF
>TRBV6-5|.|14|TRBD1|TRBJ1-6
TGTGCCAGCAGGGTACAGGGGGCTAATTCACCCCTCCACTTT
CASRVQGANSPLHF
>TRBV4-1|.|13|.|TRBJ1-1
TGCGCCAGCAGCGGGACATTGAACACTGAAGCTTTCTTT
CASSGTLNTEAFF
>TRBV11-3|.|13|TRBD2|TRBJ2-7
TGTGCCAGCACCATACCCGGGGAGGGGTCCTTGTACTTC
CASTIPGEGSLYF
>TRBV7-8|.|17|.|TRBJ2-3
TGTGCCACACTTCCCTTAACACACAGGGTGAACACAGATACGCAGTATTTT
CATLPLTHRVNTDTQYF
>TRBV19|few|14|.|TRBJ1-5
TGTGCCAGTAGTACCAGACAGGGCAATCAGCCCCAGCATTTT
CASSTRQGNQPQHF
>TRBV3-1/TRBV3-2|once|15|.|TRBJ1-2
TGTGCCAGCAGCCAAGGGTCCATCGGGAACTATGGCTACACCTTC
CASSQGSIGNYGYTF
>TRBV30|.|13|.|TRBJ1-1
TGTGCCTGGAGCGAACAGGTTAACACTGAAGCTTTCTTT
CAWSEQVNTEAFF
>TRBV19|once|16|TRBD2|TRBJ2-1
TGTGCCAGTAGACGTCTAGCGGGAGGGCCTTACAATGAGCAGTTCTTC
CASRRLAGGPYNEQFF
>TRBV27|.|18|TRBD2|TRBJ2-1
TGTGCCAGCAGTTTAATCAGAGGACTAGCGGGATTCGGCAATGAGCAGTTCTTC
CASSLIRGLAGFGNEQFF
>TRBV19|.|15|TRBD1|TRBJ1-3
TGTGCCAGTAGTAGGGGGACAGTGGGTGGAAACACCATATATTTT
CASSRGTVGGNTIYF
>TRBV9|.|16|.|TRBJ1-6
TGTGCCAGCAGCGTAGCCGGGAGCTCCTATAATTCACCCCTCCACTTT
CASSVAGSSYNSPLHF
>TRBV9|.|16|.|TRBJ2-5
TGTGCCAGCAGCGTAAAGGCGGGACCCCTACAAGAGACCCAGTACTTC
CASSVKAGPLQETQYF
>TRBV5-5|.|17|TRBD2|TRBJ2-2
TGTGCCAGCAGCTTGGATTCGGGAGGGCCTGGCACCGGGGAGCTGTTTTTT
CASSLDSGGPGTGELFF
>TRBV5-4|.|14|.|TRBJ2-3
TGTGCCAGCAGCTTGGCCGCGGGCACAGATACGCAGTATTTT
CASSLAAGTDTQYF
>TRBV7-9|.|18|.|TRBJ2-1
TGTGCCAGCATGGTTCCTTGGGGCGCCGGGACAACCTACAATGAGCAGTTCTTC
CASMVPWGAGTTYNEQFF
>TRBV6-5|.|15|.|TRBJ1-3
TGTGCCAGCACCCCCGGGACACACTCTGGAAACACCATATATTTT
CASTPGTHSGNTIYF
>TRBV6-2/TRBV6-3|once|22|TRBD1|TRBJ2-7
TGTGCCAGCAGCCGAAGGGTAGGGACAGGGGGCACCCCGACCCACCTCCCCTACGAGCAGTACTTC
CASSRRVGTGGTPTHLPYEQYF
>TRBV11-2|once|15|.|TRBJ2-2
TGTGCCAGCAGCTTAGTTGGCAAGAACACCGGGGAGCTGTTTTTT
CASSLVGKNTGELFF
>TRBV28|.|14|.|TRBJ1-1
TGTGCCAGCAGTTTAGCAGGGATGAACACTGAAGCTTTCTTT
CASSLAGMNTEAFF
>TRBV4-3|.|14|.|TRBJ2-3
TGCGCCAGCAGCCAACCTGGCCACACAGATACGCAGTATTTT
CASSQPGHTDTQYF
>TRBV19|few|17|.|TRBJ1-1
TGTGCCAGTACCTTGAGCGGGGGCAGGGGTCGGAACACTGAAGCTTTCTTT
CASTLSGGRGRNTEAFF
>TRBV5-1|.|15|TRBD1|TRBJ2-5
TGCGCCAGCAGAAGAGGACAGGGGGCCATGGAGACCCAGTACTTC
CASRRGQGAMETQYF
>TRBV7-2|.|15|.|TRBJ1-1
TGTGCCAGCAGCTTAGTCCCGACACCTAACACTGAAGCTTTCTTT
CASSLVPTPNTEAFF
>TRBV7-2|.|15|.|TRBJ2-7
TGTGCCAGCAGCCCCACCTTGCGGGAACCCTACGAGCAGTACTTC
CASSPTLREPYEQYF
>TRBV5-4|.|13|.|TRBJ1-2
TGTGCCAGCAGCTGGGGCTTTGACTATGGCTACACCTTC
CASSWGFDYGYTF
>TRBV5-1|.|14|TRBD2|TRBJ2-7
TGCGCCAGTACTCCGGGACTAGCGGAAAGGGAGCAGTACTTC
CASTPGLAEREQYF
>TRBV4-1|.|14|.|TRBJ2-7
TGCGCCAGCAGCCAAGAGACTTATTTCTACGAGCAGTACTTC
CASSQETYFYEQYF
>TRBV25-1|.|15|.|TRBJ1-2
TGTGCCAGCAGTGAAGCGGGGGGGCCCAACTATGGCTACACCTTC
CASSEAGGPNYGYTF